The TCR beta chain under discussion was sequenced for a study of regulatory T cells in long-lasting Graves disease listed by TCRdb under 2021. For context, the study as a whole: Patients with newly diagnosed Graves' disease had been on antithyroid drugs for under 3 months. Persistent Graves' disease patients were compared with newly diagnosed Graves' disease patients by peripheral blood TCR sequencing and RNA sequencing. The study was registered as a clinical trial and conducted in China. A total of around 35 samples underwent TCR sequencing, from about 13 patients with persistent Graves' disease and some 20 patients with newly diagnosed Graves' disease. Study-wide conclusions, independent of this receptor: Peripheral blood alone was examined, since thyroid tissue, which constituted the primary lesion, could not be accessed. A larger number of public clonotypes was shared among persistent patients (approximately 3,000) than among newly diagnosed patients (roughly 970). The small sample size was acknowledged by the authors as a limitation that may reduce accuracy. Compared with newly diagnosed patients, patients with persistent Graves' disease had lower TCR Shannon entropy and fewer highly expanded clones, which suggests clonal expansion. Sequencing and analysis were limited to the TCR beta chain. TRBV28, TRBJ1-2 and TRBJ2-5 were preferentially used in persistent disease, while TRBV20-1 and TRBJ2-1 were favored in newly diagnosed disease.

This clonotype was detected many times. Its antigen is currently not known. Base-call qualities are not available, and no considerably larger clone is one nucleotide away. Preparation of the library involved multiplex PCR. The instrument was an Illumina HiSeq 4000. CDR3 regions were amplified by Arm-PCR with iRepertoire HTBI primers to construct TCR beta libraries. PCR products were gel purified before sequencing. The authors' pipeline ran thus. A total of some 60 TRBV and some 15 TRBJ segments were identified across samples and were used for gene usage analysis of CDR3 amino acid clonotypes. Filtered high-quality paired reads were merged into contigs using COPE and FqMerger. BLAST was used to align contigs to the IMGT TRBV, TRBD and TRBJ reference genes, and CDR3 was defined following IMGT. Highly expanded clones were defined as clonotypes with a frequency above 0.1%. Shannon entropy was used to measure repertoire diversity, and the Gini coefficient was used to measure V-J evenness. Clonotypes shared by more than one individual were considered public. TCRdb handled the public reads itself, with Q25 trimming in fastp and clone calling in MiXCR, and kept productive beta chains. Each entry merges the rows of one CDR3 protein and shows their most common DNA and genes. TCRdb, not the authors, supplied the V and J calls. For this sample there are 500,000 or so distinct CDR3 sequences; about 15% appear just once. The top ten constitute roughly 18% of the sample.

V is pared back by 2 bases and J by 5 bases, with 3 bases lying between the germline termini. From the cysteine through the phenylalanine, the CDR3 covers 10 amino acids. Only CDR3 DNA remains: 30 bases, in frame from the first base. Sequences SQVTM (CDR1) and ANQGSEA (CDR2) are obtained from the germline V gene. What the time point label conveys for this sample: newly diagnosed GD, antithyroid drugs for less than 3 months. For both TCR sequencing and RNA sequencing, RNA was extracted from PBMCs using TRIzol. The diagnosis of Graves' disease was made according to American Thyroid Association guidelines. Patients were recruited from an endocrinology department in Xi'an, China. Each patient gave approximately 9.7 milliliters of peripheral blood, collected in an EDTA anticoagulant tube. PBMCs were isolated by Ficoll Paque Plus density gradient separation without further T cell sorting. An Agilent 2100 Bioanalyzer and agarose gel were used to check RNA quality, and a NanoDrop 2000 was used to measure RNA concentration.

The same specimen was also included in a second study, on T cells in Graves' hyperthyroidism and ophthalmopathy. The other study reports the following: Stable Graves' hyperthyroidism was defined as the absence of progression to ophthalmopathy over 18 months of follow-up. The hyperthyroidism patients were between 18 and 65 years old and newly diagnosed, with a disease duration of less than 2 months. Exclusion was applied to patients with uncontrolled infections, other autoimmune diseases, pregnancy or lactation. Clinical symptoms, serum thyroxine and TRAb, thyroid ultrasound, and orbital computed tomography formed the basis for the diagnoses. A first-round RT-PCR of the TCR CDR3 used the HTBI primer set with the Qiagen OneStep RT-PCR kit. Most expanded thyroid clonotypes (frequency above 0.001) were also found in blood, which suggests that blood repertoires may mirror thyroid immune responses. In cross-validation, a model built on a 13 V-J signature told ophthalmopathy apart from stable hyperthyroidism with 85% to 90% sensitivity and roughly 81% specificity, and in testing the same model reached 80%/75%. In validation, the model predicted progression to ophthalmopathy with 55% to 71% sensitivity and roughly 75% specificity, a median of around 6.6 months before onset. TCR V-J signatures able to tell the groups apart were searched for in a discovery cohort of approximately 95 patients, of whom 40 to 45 had Graves' ophthalmopathy and about 60 had stable Graves' hyperthyroidism. An independent validation cohort of some 18 hyperthyroidism patients and 17 patients who later progressed to ophthalmopathy tested prospective prediction of ophthalmopathy. The 75 to 100 discovery patients were divided at random into training and test sets in a 7:3 ratio. The study also compared thyroid tissue and blood T-cell repertoires from over 5 Graves' hyperthyroidism patients. Following sampling, methimazole starting at 30 mg daily was given to hyperthyroidism patients, and high-dose intravenous methylprednisolone was given to ophthalmopathy patients. The libraries were constructed in a second round of multiplex PCR and then size-selected and purified. Paired-end sequencing of the libraries was performed with 100 bp reads on an Illumina HiSeq2000. SOAPnuke was used to process the raw data, removing reads that contained adapters or uncalled bases, had a mean Phred below 15, or lacked an exact match to the constant primer or identifier. High-quality paired reads were merged using COPE v1.2.5, and each unique nucleotide sequence was defined as a clonotype. Clonotypes were aligned to IMGT TRBV, TRBD and TRBJ reference segments using MiTCR v1.1. The analysis was restricted to V-J combinations with a frequency above 0.0001, which together covered just over 99% of the repertoires. A TCS score was defined as the ratio between F50 (clonal expansion) and ExV (chaos), using BLOSUM62-based TCRdist between CDR3 peptides within each V-J. Welch's t-statistics and random forest reduced several hundred V-J features to roughly 13, which were used in a naive Bayes classifier (R e1071). No statistical method was used to set the sample size in advance, and investigators knew the group allocation. According to the paper, TCR Vbeta CDR3 sequencing was carried out on about 140 peripheral blood samples, which came from approximately 43 ophthalmopathy, around 74 hyperthyroidism and approximately 17 progressor patients.

The sample here was peripheral blood mononuclear cells (PBMCs), taken at new diagnosis, from a patient treated with antithyroid drugs. The chain couples TRBV29-1 to TRBJ2-5; the D segment cannot be called with confidence. The clonotype originates from a woman aged 45-59 years with Graves disease. Donor details come from another sample of the same person, matched by shared clones. At the DNA level, the sequence is TGCAGCGTTGAATCGGAGACCCAGTACTTC. It specifies CSVESETQYF.